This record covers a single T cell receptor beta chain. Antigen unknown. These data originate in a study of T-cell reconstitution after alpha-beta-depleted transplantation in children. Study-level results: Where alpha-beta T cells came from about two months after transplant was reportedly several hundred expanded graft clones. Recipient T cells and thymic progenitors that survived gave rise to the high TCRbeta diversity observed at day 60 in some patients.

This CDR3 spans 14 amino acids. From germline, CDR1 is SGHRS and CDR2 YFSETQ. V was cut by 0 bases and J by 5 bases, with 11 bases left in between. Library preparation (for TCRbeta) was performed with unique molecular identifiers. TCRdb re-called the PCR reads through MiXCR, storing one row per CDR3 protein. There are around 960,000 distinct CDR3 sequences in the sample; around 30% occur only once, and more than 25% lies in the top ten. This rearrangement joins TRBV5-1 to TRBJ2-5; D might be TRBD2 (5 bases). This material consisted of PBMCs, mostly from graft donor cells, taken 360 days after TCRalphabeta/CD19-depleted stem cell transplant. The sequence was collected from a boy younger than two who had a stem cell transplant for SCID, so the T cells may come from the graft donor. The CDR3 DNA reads TGCGCCAGCAGCTTGGAACCAGCGGAGGAGACCCAGTACTTC. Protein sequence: CASSLEPAEETQYF.